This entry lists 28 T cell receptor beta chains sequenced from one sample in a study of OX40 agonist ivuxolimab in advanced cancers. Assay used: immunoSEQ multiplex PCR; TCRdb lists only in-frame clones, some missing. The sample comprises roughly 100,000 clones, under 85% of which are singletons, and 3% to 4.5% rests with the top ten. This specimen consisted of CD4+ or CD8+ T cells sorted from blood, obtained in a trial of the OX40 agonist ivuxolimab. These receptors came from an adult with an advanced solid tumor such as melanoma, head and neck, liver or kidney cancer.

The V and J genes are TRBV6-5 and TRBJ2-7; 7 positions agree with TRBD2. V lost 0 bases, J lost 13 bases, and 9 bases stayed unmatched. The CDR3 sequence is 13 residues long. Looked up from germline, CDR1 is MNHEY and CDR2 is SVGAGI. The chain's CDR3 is CASSYSMLAVPYF. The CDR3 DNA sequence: TGTGCCAGCAGTTACTCGATGCTAGCGGTACCCTACTTC.

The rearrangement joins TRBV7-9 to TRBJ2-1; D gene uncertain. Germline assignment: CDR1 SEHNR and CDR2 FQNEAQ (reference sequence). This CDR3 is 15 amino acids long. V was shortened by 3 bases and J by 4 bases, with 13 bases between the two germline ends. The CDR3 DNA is TGTGCCAGCAGCTTGGTTTCTAGGAGATACAATGAGCAGTTCTTC. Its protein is CASSLVSRRYNEQFF.

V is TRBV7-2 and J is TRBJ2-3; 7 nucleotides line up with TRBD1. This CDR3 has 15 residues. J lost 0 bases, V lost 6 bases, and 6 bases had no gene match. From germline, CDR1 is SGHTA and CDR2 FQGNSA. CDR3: CASRPGQPSTDTQYF. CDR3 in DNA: TGTGCCAGCAGGCCGGGACAGCCCAGCACAGATACGCAGTATTTT.

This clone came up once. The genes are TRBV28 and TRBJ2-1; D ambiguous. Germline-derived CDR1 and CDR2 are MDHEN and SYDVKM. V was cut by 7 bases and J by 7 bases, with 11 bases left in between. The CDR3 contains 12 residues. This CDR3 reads CASKPLENEQFF. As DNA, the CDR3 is TGTGCCAGCAAGCCTTTAGAGAATGAGCAGTTCTTC.

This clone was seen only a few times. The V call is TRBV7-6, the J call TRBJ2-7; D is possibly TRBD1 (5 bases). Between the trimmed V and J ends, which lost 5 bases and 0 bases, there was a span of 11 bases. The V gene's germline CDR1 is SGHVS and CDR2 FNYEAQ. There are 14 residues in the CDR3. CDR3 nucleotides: TGTGCCAGCAGCGAAAGACAGCTCTCCTACGAGCAGTACTTC. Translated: CASSERQLSYEQYF.

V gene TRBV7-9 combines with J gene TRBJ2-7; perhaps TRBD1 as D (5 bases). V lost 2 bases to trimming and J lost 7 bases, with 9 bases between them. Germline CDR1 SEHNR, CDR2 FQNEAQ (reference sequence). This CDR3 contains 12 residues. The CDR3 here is CASSLPTGEQYF. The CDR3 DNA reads TGTGCCAGCAGCTTACCTACAGGTGAGCAGTACTTC.

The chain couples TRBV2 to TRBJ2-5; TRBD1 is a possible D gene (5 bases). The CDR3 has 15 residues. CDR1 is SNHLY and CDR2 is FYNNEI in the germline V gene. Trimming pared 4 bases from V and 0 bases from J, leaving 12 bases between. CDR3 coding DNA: TGTGCCAGCAGTGCTATAGGGGTCAACCAAGAGACCCAGTACTTC. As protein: CASSAIGVNQETQYF. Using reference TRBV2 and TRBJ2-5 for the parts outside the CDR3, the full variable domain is EPEVTQTPSHQVTQMGQEVILRCVPISNHLYFYWYRQILGQKVEFLVSFYNNEISEKSEIFDDQFSVERPDGSNFTLKIRSTKLEDSAMYFCASSAIGVNQETQYFGPGTRLLVL.

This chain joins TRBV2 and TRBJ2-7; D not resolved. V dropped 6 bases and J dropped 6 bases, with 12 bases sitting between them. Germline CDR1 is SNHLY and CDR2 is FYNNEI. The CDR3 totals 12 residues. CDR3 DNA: TGTGCCAGCAGCAAACTCGGCGGCGAGCAGTACTTC. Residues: CASSKLGGEQYF.

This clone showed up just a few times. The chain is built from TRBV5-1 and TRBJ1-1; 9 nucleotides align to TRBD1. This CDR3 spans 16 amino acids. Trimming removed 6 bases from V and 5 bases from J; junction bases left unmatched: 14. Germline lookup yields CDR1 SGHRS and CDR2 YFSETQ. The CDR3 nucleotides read TGCGCCAGCATGCCCGGATTCGGGACAGGGAAAACTGAAGCTTTCTTT. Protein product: CASMPGFGTGKTEAFF.

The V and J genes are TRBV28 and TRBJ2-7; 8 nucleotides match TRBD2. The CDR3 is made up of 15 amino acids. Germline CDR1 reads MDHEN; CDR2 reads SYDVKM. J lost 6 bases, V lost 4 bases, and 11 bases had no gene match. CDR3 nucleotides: TGTGCCAGCAGTTCTAGCGGGTGGGACCGACTCGAGCAGTACTTC. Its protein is CASSSSGWDRLEQYF.

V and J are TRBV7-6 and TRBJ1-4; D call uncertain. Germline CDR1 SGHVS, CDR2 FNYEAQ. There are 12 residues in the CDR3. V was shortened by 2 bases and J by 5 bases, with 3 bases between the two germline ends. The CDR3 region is CASSLSNEKLFF. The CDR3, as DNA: TGTGCCAGCAGCTTATCAAATGAAAAACTGTTTTTT.

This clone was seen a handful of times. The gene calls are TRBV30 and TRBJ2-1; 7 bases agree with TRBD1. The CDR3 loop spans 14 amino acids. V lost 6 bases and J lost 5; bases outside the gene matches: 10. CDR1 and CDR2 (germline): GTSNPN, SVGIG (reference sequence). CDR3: CACFPGQRNNEQFF. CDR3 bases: TGTGCCTGCTTTCCGGGACAGAGAAACAATGAGCAGTTCTTC.

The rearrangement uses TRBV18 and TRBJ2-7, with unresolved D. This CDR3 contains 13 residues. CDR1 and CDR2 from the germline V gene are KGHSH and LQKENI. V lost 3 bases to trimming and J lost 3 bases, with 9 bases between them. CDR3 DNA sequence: TGTGCCAGCTCACCGTCGATCCTCTACGAGCAGTACTTC. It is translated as CASSPSILYEQYF.

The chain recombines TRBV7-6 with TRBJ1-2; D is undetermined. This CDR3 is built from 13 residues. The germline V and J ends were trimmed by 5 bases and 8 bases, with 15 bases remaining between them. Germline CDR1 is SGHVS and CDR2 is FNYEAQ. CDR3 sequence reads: CASSGLGEGGYTF. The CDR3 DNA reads TGTGCCAGCAGCGGGTTGGGCGAAGGGGGCTACACCTTC.

The CDR3 is CASSSEYSNQPQHF. The DNA for the CDR3 is TGTGCCAGCAGCTCAGAATATAGCAATCAGCCCCAGCATTTT. The chain recombines TRBV5-8 with TRBJ1-5, with D unclear. The CDR3 contains 14 residues. The germline gives CDR1 SGHTS, CDR2 YDEGEE. V lost 3 bases and J lost 0, with 7 bases in between. Based on the CDR3 plus reference TRBV5-8 and TRBJ1-5, the full variable domain is EAGVTQSPTHLIKTRGQQATLRCSPISGHTSVYWYQQALGLGLQFLLWYDEGEERNRGNFPPRFSGRQFPNYSSELNVNALELEDSALYLCASSSEYSNQPQHFGDGTRLSIL.

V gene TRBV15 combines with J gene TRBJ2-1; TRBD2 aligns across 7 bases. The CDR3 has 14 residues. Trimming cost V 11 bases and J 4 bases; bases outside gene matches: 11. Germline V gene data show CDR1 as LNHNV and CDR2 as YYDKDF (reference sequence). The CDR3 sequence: CASRPGGGYNEQFF. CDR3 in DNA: TGTGCCTCAAGGCCGGGGGGAGGTTACAATGAGCAGTTCTTC.

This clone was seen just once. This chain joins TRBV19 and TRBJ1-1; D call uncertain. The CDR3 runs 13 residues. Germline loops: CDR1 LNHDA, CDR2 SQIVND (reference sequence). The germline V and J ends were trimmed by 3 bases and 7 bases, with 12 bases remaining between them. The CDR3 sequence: CASSIAGYNEAFF. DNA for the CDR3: TGTGCCAGTAGTATCGCGGGGTATAATGAAGCTTTCTTT.

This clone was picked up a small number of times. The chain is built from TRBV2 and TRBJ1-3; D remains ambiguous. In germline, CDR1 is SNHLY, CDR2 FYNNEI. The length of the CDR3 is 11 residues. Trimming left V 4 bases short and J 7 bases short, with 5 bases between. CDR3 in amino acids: CASSVLNTIYF. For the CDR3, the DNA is TGTGCCAGCAGTGTTTTGAACACCATATATTTT.

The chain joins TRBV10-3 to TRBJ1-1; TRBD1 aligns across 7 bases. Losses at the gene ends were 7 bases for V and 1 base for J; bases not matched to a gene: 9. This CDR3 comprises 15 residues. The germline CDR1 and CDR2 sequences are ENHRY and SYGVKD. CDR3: CAITNEGATNTEAFF. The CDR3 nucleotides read TGTGCCATCACGAACGAGGGGGCTACGAACACTGAAGCTTTCTTT.

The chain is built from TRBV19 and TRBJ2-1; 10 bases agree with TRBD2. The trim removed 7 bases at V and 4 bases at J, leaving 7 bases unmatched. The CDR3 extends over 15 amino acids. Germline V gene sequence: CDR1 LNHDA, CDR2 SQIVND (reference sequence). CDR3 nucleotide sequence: TGTGCCAGTACTGGGAGCGGGGGGGGTTACAATGAGCAGTTCTTC. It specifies CASTGSGGGYNEQFF.

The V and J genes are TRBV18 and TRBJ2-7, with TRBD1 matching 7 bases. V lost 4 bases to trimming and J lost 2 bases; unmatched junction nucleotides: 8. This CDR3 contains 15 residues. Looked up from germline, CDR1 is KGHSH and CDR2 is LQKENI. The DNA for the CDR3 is TGTGCCAGCTCACGGACAGGAAGGCAACCCTACGAGCAGTACTTC. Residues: CASSRTGRQPYEQYF. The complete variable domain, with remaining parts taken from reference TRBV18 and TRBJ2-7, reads NAGVMQNPRHLVRRRGQEARLRCSPMKGHSHVYWYRQLPEEGLKFMVYLQKENIIDESGMPKERFSAEFPKEGPSILRIQQVVRGDSAAYFCASSRTGRQPYEQYFGPGTRLTVT.

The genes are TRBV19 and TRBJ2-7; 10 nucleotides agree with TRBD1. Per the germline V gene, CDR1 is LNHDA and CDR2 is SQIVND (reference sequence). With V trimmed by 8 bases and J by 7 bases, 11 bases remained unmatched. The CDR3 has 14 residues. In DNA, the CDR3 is TGTGCCAGTGGTCGGGACAGGGGTTCGATGGAGCAGTACTTC. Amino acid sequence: CASGRDRGSMEQYF.

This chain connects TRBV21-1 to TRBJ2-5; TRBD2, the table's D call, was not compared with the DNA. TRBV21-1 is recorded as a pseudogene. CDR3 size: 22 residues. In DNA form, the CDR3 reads TGTGCCAGCAGGAAACCTGAAATGGTGATACTAGCGGGAGGGCCAGTTGGGGAGACCCAGTACTTC. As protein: CASRKPEMVILAGGPVGETQYF.

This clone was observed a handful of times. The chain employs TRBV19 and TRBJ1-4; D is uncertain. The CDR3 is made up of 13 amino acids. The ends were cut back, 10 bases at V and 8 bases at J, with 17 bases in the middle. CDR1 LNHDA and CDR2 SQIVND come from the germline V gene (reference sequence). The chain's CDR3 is CATSDQAGEKLFF. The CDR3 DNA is TGTGCCACCTCGGACCAGGCGGGCGAAAAACTGTTTTTT.

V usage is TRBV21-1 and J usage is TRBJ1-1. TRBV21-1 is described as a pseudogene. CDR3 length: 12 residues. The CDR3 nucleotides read TGTGCCGTCCCGCACCTGAACACTGAAGCTTTCTTT. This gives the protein CAVPHLNTEAFF.

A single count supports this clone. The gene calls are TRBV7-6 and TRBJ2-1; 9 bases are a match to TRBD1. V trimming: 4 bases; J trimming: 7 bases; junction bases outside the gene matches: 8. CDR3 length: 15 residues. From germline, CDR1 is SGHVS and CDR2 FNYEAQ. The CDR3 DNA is TGTGCCAGCAGCTCGGGACAGGGTCTAGTGAATGAGCAGTTCTTC. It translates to CASSSGQGLVNEQFF. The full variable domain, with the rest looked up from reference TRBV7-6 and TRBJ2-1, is GAGVSQSPRYKVTKRGQDVALRCDPISGHVSLYWYRQALGQGPEFLTYFNYEAQQDKSGLPNDRFSAERPEGSISTLTIQRTEQRDSAMYRCASSSGQGLVNEQFFGPGTRLTVL.

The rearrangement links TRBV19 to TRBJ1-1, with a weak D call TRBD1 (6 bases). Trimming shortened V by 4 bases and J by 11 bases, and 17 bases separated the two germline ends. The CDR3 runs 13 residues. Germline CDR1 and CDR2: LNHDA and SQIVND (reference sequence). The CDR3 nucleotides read TGTGCCAGTAGTACTAGGACAGACTTTTACGCTTTCTTT. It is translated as CASSTRTDFYAFF.

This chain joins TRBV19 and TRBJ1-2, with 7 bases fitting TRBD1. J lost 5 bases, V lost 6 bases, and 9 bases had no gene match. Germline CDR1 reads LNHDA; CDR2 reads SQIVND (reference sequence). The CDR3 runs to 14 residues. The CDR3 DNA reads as TGTGCCAGTAGGAGACAGGGAGAACTATATGGCTACACCTTC. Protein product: CASRRQGELYGYTF.